Below are 22 T cell receptor beta chains sequenced from a single sample in a study of T cell clonality in common variable immunodeficiency. The repertoire was sequenced with immunoSEQ multiplex PCR; TCRdb's copy has only in-frame clones and lacks some. The specimen has approximately 46,000 clones, none found just once. Sequencing was done on a sample of peripheral blood mononuclear cells. These receptors originate from a person aged 18 to 75 in good health.

This clone has a count of ten or more. Read coverage stops 3 residues before the CDR3 terminus; the germline J gene supplies the remainder. This chain uses TRBV30 with TRBJ2-1; maybe TRBD2 (6 bases). This CDR3 comprises 12 residues. V lost 2 bases to trimming and J lost 6 bases, with 8 bases between them. Germline CDR1 reads GTSNPN; CDR2 reads SVGIG (reference sequence). The CDR3 DNA, read in part, is TGTGCCTGGAGTTCGCGGGGCAATGAG. Its protein is CAWSSRGNE. The full CDR3 sequence reads CAWSSRGNEQFF.

This clone was counted ten times or more. The observed sequence ends 3 residues before the CDR3 terminus, with the missing tail filled in from the germline J gene. The chain has TRBV6-2 or TRBV6-3 and TRBJ1-5; D is possibly TRBD1 (6 bases). Germline lookup yields CDR1 MNHEY and CDR2 SVGEGT. V dropped 9 bases and J dropped 0 bases, with 21 bases sitting between them. This CDR3 is built from 17 residues. CDR3 loop: CASITGTPNYSNQPQHF. CDR3 DNA, as far as it was read: TGTGCCAGTATTACAGGGACCCCAAACTATAGCAATCAGCCC.

This clone was counted only a few times. The read halts 3 residues ahead of the CDR3 end, with the missing end drawn from the germline J gene. The rearrangement uses TRBV10-2 and TRBJ2-7; 8 nucleotides align to TRBD1. V lost 11 bases, J lost 2 bases, and 17 bases stayed unmatched. The CDR3 is made up of 16 amino acids. CDR1 WSHSY and CDR2 SAAADI come from the germline V gene. The covered CDR3 bases are TGCGCCCACAGGGGCGACAGGGGAATTTCGACCTACGAG. This codes for CAHRGDRGISTYE. The full CDR3 is CAHRGDRGISTYEQYF.

This clone was observed at least ten times. The read is 3 residues too short to cover the CDR3 end, so that end is filled in from the germline J gene. The gene calls are TRBV20-1 and TRBJ2-5; D may be TRBD2 (7 bases). The CDR3 sequence is 15 residues long. Between the trimmed V and J ends, which lost 0 bases and 4 bases, there was a span of 15 bases. Looked up from germline, CDR1 is DFQATT and CDR2 is SNEGSKA (reference sequence). CDR3 protein: CSARDFSGGGETQYF. CDR3 DNA (partial): TGCAGTGCTAGAGATTTTTCGGGGGGCGGAGAGACC.

This clone was counted many times. The read ends 3 residues early relative to the CDR3; the germline J gene fills the gap. The V gene is TRBV19, the J gene TRBJ1-6; D remains ambiguous. The V end lost 3 bases, the J end lost 1 base, and 7 bases lay between the germline ends. This CDR3 spans 15 amino acids. The germline V gene has CDR1 LNHDA and CDR2 SQIVND (reference sequence). The CDR3 DNA, read in part, is TGTGCCAGTAGTATCGCGGGGTCCTATAATTCACCC. Its protein is CASSIAGSYNSP. The CDR3 in full is CASSIAGSYNSPLHF.

There are many counts of this clone. Coverage ceases 3 residues before the CDR3 finishes, and the germline J gene fills in the end. This sequence joins TRBV29-1 and TRBJ2-7; 11 bases line up with TRBD1. V was pared by 5 bases and J by 2 bases, with 2 bases of the junction left unmatched. The CDR3 length is 13 residues. Germline lookup yields CDR1 SQVTM and CDR2 ANQGSEA. CDR3 DNA (partial): TGCAGCGTTCCGGGACAGGGGGCCTACGAG. It is translated as CSVPGQGAYE. The entire CDR3 protein is CSVPGQGAYEQYF.

This clone was observed at least ten times. Coverage ceases 3 residues before the CDR3 finishes, and the germline J gene fills in the end. The chain joins TRBV6-1 to TRBJ2-5; possibly TRBD2 for D (5 bases). Per the germline V gene, CDR1 is MNHNS and CDR2 is SASEGT. CDR3 size: 15 residues. Trimming cost V 3 bases and J 4 bases, with 15 bases left between them. CDR3 DNA (partial): TGTGCCAGCAGTGATCTGAGGGTCTTGACAGAGACC. This codes for CASSDLRVLTET. The whole CDR3 sequence is CASSDLRVLTETQYF.

Points on this clone: Read coverage stops 3 residues before the CDR3 terminus; the germline J gene supplies the remainder. The chain is built from TRBV5-6 and TRBJ2-5; TRBD2 matches 11 bases. Per the germline V gene, CDR1 is SGHDT and CDR2 is YYEEEE. The CDR3 has 15 residues. The J segment lost 4 bases and the V segment lost 3 bases, leaving 5 bases of the junction unmatched. The sequenced CDR3 bases are TGTGCCAGCAGCTATAGCGGGGGGGCACGAGAGACC. Translated: CASSYSGGARET. The whole CDR3 protein reads CASSYSGGARETQYF.

This clone was recorded many times. The read ends 3 residues before the CDR3 terminus; that terminus is restored from the germline J gene. The chain joins TRBV10-2 to TRBJ2-2, with D unresolved. Germline CDR1 reads WSHSY; CDR2 reads SAAADI. The CDR3 loop spans 16 amino acids. V was clipped by 4 bases and J by 0 bases, with 12 bases between them. This CDR3 reads CASSVPRLTNTGELFF. The sequenced CDR3 bases are TGCGCCAGCAGTGTGCCCAGGTTAACGAACACCGGGGAG.

This clone showed up many times. Sequencing ends 3 residues short of the CDR3 end; the germline J gene provides the rest. The chain links TRBV5-1 to TRBJ1-3; D not certain. Germline V gene lookup returns CDR1 SGHRS and CDR2 YFSETQ. CDR3 size: 16 residues. Trimming shortened V by 2 bases and J by 0 bases, and 12 bases separated the two germline ends. CDR3 residues: CASSLLPADSGNTIYF. CDR3 DNA (partial): TGCGCCAGCAGCTTACTCCCGGCGGACTCTGGAAACACC.

There are many counts of this clone. The read stops 3 residues short of the end of the CDR3; the missing end is completed from the germline J gene. V gene TRBV18 combines with J gene TRBJ2-7; 11 bases line up with TRBD1. This CDR3 contains 15 residues. Germline V gene data show CDR1 as KGHSH and CDR2 as LQKENI. The junction had 5 bases not matched to a gene; V was cut back by 4 bases and J by 3 bases. CDR3: CASSQPGQGGYEQYF. CDR3 DNA (partial): TGTGCCAGCTCACAGCCGGGACAGGGGGGCTACGAG.

Points on this clone: The read finishes 3 residues shy of the CDR3 end, and the germline J gene is used to complete it. The chain joins TRBV2 to TRBJ1-3; 7 nucleotides match TRBD1. Germline CDR1 reads SNHLY; CDR2 reads FYNNEI. The V and J ends lost 2 bases and 4 bases, in that order; junction bases with no gene match: 5. The CDR3 spans 15 residues. The CDR3 bases that were read are TGTGCCAGCAGTGAACAGGGGGATGTCGGAAACACC. Translation gives CASSEQGDVGNT. The entire CDR3 sequence reads CASSEQGDVGNTIYF.

In its sample, this clone was seen many times. The read ends 3 residues before the CDR3 terminus; that terminus is restored from the germline J gene. V is TRBV29-1 and J is TRBJ2-3, with D possibly being TRBD2 (7 bases). V was pared by 4 bases and J by 2 bases, with 13 bases between. Germline V CDR1 and CDR2: SQVTM, ANQGSEA. This CDR3 spans 14 amino acids. The DNA read from the CDR3 is TGCAGCGTTGGGGAGGGGGTAATCACAGATACG. Amino acid sequence: CSVGEGVITDT. The full-length CDR3 reads as CSVGEGVITDTQYF.

This clone was counted at least ten times. The read finishes 3 residues shy of the CDR3 end, and the germline J gene is used to complete it. J is TRBJ2-3 and V is TRBV6-2 or TRBV6-3; D may be TRBD2 (5 bases). This CDR3 has 15 amino acids. From germline, CDR1 is MNHEY and CDR2 SVGEGT. V lost 5 bases and J lost 2, with 14 bases in between. The chain's CDR3 is CASSPAGLITDTQYF. Partial CDR3 DNA: TGTGCCAGCAGTCCGGCGGGCTTAATCACAGATACG.

The sample holds many counts of this clone. The read gets to within 3 residues of the CDR3 end, and the germline J gene fills in the rest. This chain connects TRBV6-2 or TRBV6-3 to TRBJ1-5; D remains ambiguous. The CDR3 totals 13 residues. Germline V gene data show CDR1 as MNHEY and CDR2 as SVGEGT. The V and J ends lost 10 bases and 3 bases respectively, with 13 bases between them. This CDR3 is CAIQVQLNQPQHF. The sequenced CDR3 bases are TGTGCCATTCAGGTTCAGCTCAATCAGCCC.

This clone was counted ten times or more. The DNA ends 3 residues before the CDR3 does, and the rest of the CDR3 is filled in from the germline J gene. V gene TRBV23-1 combines with J gene TRBJ2-5; 8 nucleotides align to TRBD1. TRBV23-1 is noted as an ORF with a role that remains uncertain. The CDR3 contains 15 residues. V lost 2 bases, J lost 7 bases, and 9 bases stayed unmatched. CDR3 bases read: TGCGCCAGCAGTCAACCCGACAGGGGACGAGGGACC. It is translated as CASSQPDRGRGT. The whole CDR3 protein is CASSQPDRGRGTQYF.

This clone was seen many times. Incomplete CDR3 DNA: TGTGCCAGCAGCTTAAGCGCCCAGCTCCACACTGAA. This codes for CASSLSAQLHTE. The whole CDR3 sequence is CASSLSAQLHTEAFF. This chain links TRBV7-8 with TRBJ1-1; D gene uncertain. The read falls 3 residues short of the CDR3 end, and the missing part is taken from the germline J gene. CDR1 and CDR2 from the germline V gene are SGHVS and FQNEAQ. V lost 2 bases to trimming and J lost 3 bases, with 13 bases between them. The CDR3 is made up of 15 amino acids. Together with reference TRBV7-8 and TRBJ1-1, the CDR3 gives the full variable domain: GAGVSQSPRYKVAKRGQDVALRCDPISGHVSLFWYQQALGQGPEFLTYFQNEAQLDKSGLPSDRFFAERPEGSVSTLKIQRTQQEDSAVYLCASSLSAQLHTEAFFGQGTRLTVV.

This clone was seen at least ten times. The read finishes 3 residues shy of the CDR3 end, and the germline J gene is used to complete it. This chain links TRBV5-1 with TRBJ1-5; TRBD1 might be the D (6 bases). Trimming stripped 2 bases from V and 1 base from J, with 7 bases between. The CDR3 is made up of 14 amino acids. CDR1 and CDR2 from the germline V gene are SGHRS and YFSETQ. Partial CDR3 DNA: TGCGCCAGCAGCTTAGGACAGAGCAATCAGCCC. Translation gives CASSLGQSNQP. The full CDR3 sequence reads CASSLGQSNQPQHF.

This clone was observed a few times. From the germline J gene comes the end of the CDR3, since the read stops 3 residues before it. The V and J genes are TRBV5-6 and TRBJ1-2; D is unresolved. This CDR3 comprises 12 residues. CDR1 and CDR2 (germline): SGHDT, YYEEEE. The CDR3 is CASSRWAYDYTF. Incomplete CDR3 DNA: TGTGCCAGCAGTAGGTGGGCCTACGAC.

To note about this clone: The observed sequence ends 3 residues before the CDR3 terminus, with the missing tail filled in from the germline J gene. The chain joins TRBV19 to TRBJ2-4; tentative D call: TRBD1 (7 bases). The V gene's germline CDR1 is LNHDA and CDR2 SQIVND (reference sequence). CDR3 length equals 14 residues. The DNA read from the CDR3 is TGTGCCAGTAGTCCCGACCAGGGGGGCTATGGT. This encodes CASSPDQGGYG. The full CDR3 is CASSPDQGGYGQYF.

This clone showed up many times. The read falls 3 residues short of the CDR3 end, and the missing part is taken from the germline J gene. V usage is TRBV6-4 and J usage is TRBJ1-4; weak D call: TRBD1 (6 bases). This CDR3 comprises 14 residues. The germline V gene encodes CDR1 MRHNA and CDR2 SNTAGT. With 6 bases removed from V and 4 bases from J, the gap between germline ends came to 12 bases. The sequenced CDR3 bases are TGTGCCAGCAGAGCGGACAGAAATAATGAAAAA. The encoded protein is CASRADRNNEK. The entire CDR3 protein is CASRADRNNEKLFF.

This clone showed up many times. The DNA ends 3 residues before the CDR3 does, and the rest of the CDR3 is filled in from the germline J gene. The gene calls are TRBV19 and TRBJ1-2; 7 nucleotides match TRBD1. Germline V gene data show CDR1 as LNHDA and CDR2 as SQIVND (reference sequence). V gave up 4 bases and J gave up 4 bases; unmatched junction bases: 12. There are 16 residues in the CDR3. The sequenced CDR3 bases are TGTGCCAGTAGTAAAACCGGGACAGACCTCATCTATGGC. This codes for CASSKTGTDLIYG. The CDR3, in full, reads CASSKTGTDLIYGYTF.